A selection of T cell receptor beta chains follows, all from one sample in a study of blood T cell repertoires in COVID-19. Method: immunoSEQ multiplex PCR; TCRdb's copy keeps in-frame clones and lacks some. The table includes fewer than 150,000 clones, approximately 87% detected once. The sequencing input was peripheral blood. The source of these receptors is a woman between 40 and 50 years old with acute or convalescent COVID-19. Each CDR3 is given with its conserved first and last residue. A D gene is named only where the DNA matches it firmly. Part of the rows lack a size; the others show once, few, many or a class for expanded clones.

abundance: .
d_gene: .
v_gene: TRBV29-1
j_gene: TRBJ1-2
CDR3aa: CSVKQNYGYTF
CDR3nt: TGCAGCGTTAAACAGAACTATGGCTACACCTTC

abundance: few
d_gene: .
v_gene: TRBV6-5
j_gene: TRBJ1-1
CDR3aa: CASSYDQGGGDAFF
CDR3nt: TGTGCCAGCAGTTACGATCAGGGAGGGGGTGACGCTTTCTTT

abundance: .
d_gene: .
v_gene: TRBV5-1
j_gene: TRBJ1-4
CDR3aa: CASSLTVTNEKLFF
CDR3nt: TGCGCCAGCAGCCTGACAGTTACTAATGAAAAACTGTTTTTT

abundance: .
d_gene: TRBD1
v_gene: TRBV27
j_gene: TRBJ2-5
CDR3aa: CASSFQGGKTQYF
CDR3nt: TGTGCCAGCAGTTTCCAAGGGGGCAAGACCCAGTACTTC

abundance: .
d_gene: TRBD1
v_gene: TRBV14
j_gene: TRBJ1-2
CDR3aa: CASSQDRGHPGYGYTF
CDR3nt: TGTGCCAGCAGCCAGGACAGGGGGCACCCTGGGTATGGCTACACCTTC

abundance: .
d_gene: TRBD1
v_gene: TRBV19
j_gene: TRBJ1-5
CDR3aa: CASSPLVGQNQPQHF
CDR3nt: TGTGCCAGTAGTCCCCTCGTGGGACAGAATCAGCCCCAGCATTTT

abundance: once
d_gene: TRBD2
v_gene: TRBV6-2/TRBV6-3
j_gene: TRBJ2-2
CDR3aa: CASSLGLARTGELFF
CDR3nt: TGTGCCAGCAGTTTGGGACTAGCTCGCACCGGGGAGCTGTTTTTT

abundance: few
d_gene: .
v_gene: TRBV15
j_gene: TRBJ1-6
CDR3aa: CATSRDPGAGHSPLHF
CDR3nt: TGTGCCACCAGCAGAGATCCTGGGGCAGGGCACTCACCCCTCCACTTT

abundance: .
d_gene: TRBD2
v_gene: TRBV6-4
j_gene: TRBJ2-7
CDR3aa: CASGPSKRRTSGGPYEQYF
CDR3nt: TGTGCCAGTGGCCCTTCAAAACGCAGGACTAGCGGGGGGCCCTACGAGCAGTACTTC

abundance: few
d_gene: TRBD1
v_gene: TRBV2
j_gene: TRBJ1-3
CDR3aa: CASNVGGGDTIYF
CDR3nt: TGTGCCAGCAACGTCGGAGGGGGCGACACCATATATTTT

abundance: once
d_gene: TRBD1
v_gene: TRBV7-2
j_gene: TRBJ1-5
CDR3aa: CASSYRQGAQPQHF
CDR3nt: TGTGCCAGCAGCTATAGACAGGGGGCTCAGCCCCAGCATTTT

abundance: once
d_gene: TRBD1
v_gene: TRBV7-9
j_gene: TRBJ1-2
CDR3aa: CASSETGNYGYTF
CDR3nt: TGTGCCAGCAGCGAGACAGGGAACTATGGCTACACCTTC

abundance: .
d_gene: .
v_gene: TRBV15
j_gene: TRBJ1-2
CDR3aa: CATSRPGVYGYTF
CDR3nt: TGTGCCACCAGCAGGCCCGGAGTCTATGGCTACACCTTC

abundance: .
d_gene: TRBD1
v_gene: TRBV3-1/TRBV3-2
j_gene: TRBJ2-1
CDR3aa: CASSQSPGTGKFF
CDR3nt: TGTGCCAGCAGCCAATCCCCCGGGACAGGGAAGTTCTTC

abundance: .
d_gene: .
v_gene: TRBV4-3
j_gene: TRBJ2-7
CDR3aa: CASSQEASYEQYF
CDR3nt: TGCGCCAGCAGCCAAGAAGCCTCCTACGAGCAGTACTTC

abundance: .
d_gene: TRBD1
v_gene: TRBV2
j_gene: TRBJ1-1
CDR3aa: CASSVQGSTEAFF
CDR3nt: TGTGCCAGCAGTGTACAGGGGAGCACTGAAGCTTTCTTT

abundance: .
d_gene: TRBD1
v_gene: TRBV7-9
j_gene: TRBJ2-7
CDR3aa: CASSFGTGGWSYEQYF
CDR3nt: TGTGCCAGCAGCTTCGGGACAGGTGGGTGGTCCTACGAGCAGTACTTC

abundance: .
d_gene: TRBD1
v_gene: TRBV28
j_gene: TRBJ1-2
CDR3aa: CASSLDRNYGYTF
CDR3nt: TGTGCCAGCAGTTTGGACAGGAACTATGGCTACACCTTC

abundance: .
d_gene: .
v_gene: TRBV12-3/TRBV12-4
j_gene: TRBJ2-5
CDR3aa: CASSLGSVGTQYF
CDR3nt: TGTGCCAGCAGTTTAGGAAGCGTTGGGACCCAGTACTTC

abundance: .
d_gene: .
v_gene: TRBV6-2/TRBV6-3
j_gene: TRBJ2-7
CDR3aa: CASSPGWYEQYF
CDR3nt: TGTGCCAGCAGCCCCGGGTGGTACGAGCAGTACTTC

abundance: .
d_gene: .
v_gene: TRBV7-2
j_gene: TRBJ1-1
CDR3aa: CASSLDRWNTEAFF
CDR3nt: TGTGCCAGCAGCTTAGACAGGTGGAACACTGAAGCTTTCTTT

abundance: .
d_gene: TRBD1
v_gene: TRBV24-1
j_gene: TRBJ2-7
CDR3aa: CATSRPSDRGLYEQYF
CDR3nt: TGTGCCACCAGTCGCCCCTCGGACAGGGGGCTCTACGAGCAGTACTTC

abundance: .
d_gene: .
v_gene: TRBV28
j_gene: TRBJ2-5
CDR3aa: CAIKGAVETQYF
CDR3nt: TGTGCCATTAAAGGGGCGGTGGAGACCCAGTACTTC

abundance: .
d_gene: TRBD2
v_gene: TRBV24-1
j_gene: TRBJ2-1
CDR3aa: CATSDLFGGGEQFF
CDR3nt: TGTGCCACCAGTGATTTGTTTGGGGGGGGTGAGCAGTTCTTC

abundance: .
d_gene: TRBD1
v_gene: TRBV30
j_gene: TRBJ1-4
CDR3aa: CAWSYRGGEKLFF
CDR3nt: TGTGCCTGGTCCTACAGGGGTGGGGAAAAACTGTTTTTT

abundance: .
d_gene: TRBD2
v_gene: TRBV6-1
j_gene: TRBJ2-3
CDR3aa: CASSESGGLSTDTQYF
CDR3nt: TGTGCCAGCAGTGAGTCCGGGGGGTTGAGCACAGATACGCAGTATTTT

abundance: .
d_gene: TRBD1
v_gene: TRBV27
j_gene: TRBJ1-6
CDR3aa: CASSLVRDRVSPLHF
CDR3nt: TGTGCCAGCAGTCTCGTCCGGGACAGGGTTTCACCCCTCCACTTT

abundance: .
d_gene: TRBD1
v_gene: TRBV24-1
j_gene: TRBJ2-7
CDR3aa: CATLTPRDRVYEQYF
CDR3nt: TGTGCCACCCTTACTCCCCGGGACAGGGTCTACGAGCAGTACTTC

abundance: .
d_gene: TRBD2
v_gene: TRBV4-2
j_gene: TRBJ2-5
CDR3aa: CASSQGLAETQYF
CDR3nt: TGTGCCAGCAGCCAAGGACTAGCGGAGACCCAGTACTTC

abundance: few
d_gene: .
v_gene: TRBV3-1/TRBV3-2
j_gene: TRBJ2-2
CDR3aa: CASSRRSSGTTGELFF
CDR3nt: TGTGCCAGCTCACGGAGGAGTAGCGGTACAACCGGGGAGCTGTTTTTT

abundance: .
d_gene: .
v_gene: TRBV4-3
j_gene: TRBJ2-7
CDR3aa: CASSQVRDTTYEQYF
CDR3nt: TGCGCCAGCAGCCAAGTCAGGGACACCACCTACGAGCAGTACTTC

abundance: .
d_gene: TRBD1
v_gene: TRBV19
j_gene: TRBJ1-1
CDR3aa: CASSAPIRTGGTEAFF
CDR3nt: TGTGCCAGTAGTGCCCCCATCCGGACAGGGGGCACTGAAGCTTTCTTT

abundance: .
d_gene: TRBD1
v_gene: TRBV28
j_gene: TRBJ1-4
CDR3aa: CASSETGAANEKLFF
CDR3nt: TGTGCCAGCAGCGAAACAGGGGCGGCAAATGAAAAACTGTTTTTT

abundance: .
d_gene: .
v_gene: TRBV5-1
j_gene: TRBJ2-3
CDR3aa: CASSLGGTDTQYF
CDR3nt: TGCGCCAGCAGCTTGGGCGGCACAGATACGCAGTATTTT

abundance: .
d_gene: .
v_gene: TRBV7-2
j_gene: TRBJ1-3
CDR3aa: CASSSSGRGNTIYF
CDR3nt: TGTGCCAGCAGCTCATCGGGGAGGGGAAACACCATATATTTT

abundance: few
d_gene: TRBD2
v_gene: TRBV29-1
j_gene: TRBJ2-3
CDR3aa: CSVGSLAGTHSGTQYF
CDR3nt: TGCAGCGTTGGGTCCCTAGCGGGGACCCACTCGGGGACGCAGTATTTT

abundance: .
d_gene: TRBD1
v_gene: TRBV28
j_gene: TRBJ2-7
CDR3aa: CASSSPRTGLSSYEQYF
CDR3nt: TGTGCCAGCAGTTCCCCTAGGACAGGGTTGAGCTCCTACGAGCAGTACTTC

abundance: many
d_gene: .
v_gene: TRBV5-6
j_gene: TRBJ2-7
CDR3aa: CASSLFSGFEQYF
CDR3nt: TGTGCCAGCAGCCTTTTCTCAGGGTTCGAGCAGTACTTC

abundance: .
d_gene: .
v_gene: TRBV6-1
j_gene: TRBJ1-2
CDR3aa: CASSEGGRGASYGYTF
CDR3nt: TGTGCCAGCAGTGAAGGGGGTCGGGGGGCGAGCTATGGCTACACCTTC

abundance: .
d_gene: TRBD1
v_gene: TRBV18
j_gene: TRBJ2-7
CDR3aa: CASSPTGGYEQYF
CDR3nt: TGTGCCAGCTCGCCAACAGGGGGCTACGAGCAGTACTTC

abundance: .
d_gene: .
v_gene: TRBV28
j_gene: TRBJ2-7
CDR3aa: CASSSGAVNYEQYF
CDR3nt: TGTGCCAGCAGTTCGGGAGCCGTAAACTACGAGCAGTACTTC

abundance: .
d_gene: TRBD2
v_gene: TRBV5-6
j_gene: TRBJ2-7
CDR3aa: CASSLDIAGPYEQYF
CDR3nt: TGTGCCAGCAGCTTGGATATAGCGGGGCCCTACGAGCAGTACTTC

abundance: once
d_gene: .
v_gene: TRBV6-2/TRBV6-3
j_gene: TRBJ1-5
CDR3aa: CASSYSRGGQPQHF
CDR3nt: TGTGCCAGCAGTTACTCGAGGGGGGGTCAGCCCCAGCATTTT

abundance: .
d_gene: .
v_gene: TRBV21-1
j_gene: TRBJ2-7
CDR3aa: CASSKACKQGADYEQYF
CDR3nt: TGTGCCAGCAGCAAAGCTTGTAAACAGGGGGCGGACTACGAGCAGTACTTC

abundance: once
d_gene: .
v_gene: TRBV14
j_gene: TRBJ2-5
CDR3aa: CASSFGQQETQYF
CDR3nt: TGTGCCAGCAGCTTCGGACAGCAAGAGACCCAGTACTTC

abundance: once
d_gene: TRBD1
v_gene: TRBV6-2/TRBV6-3
j_gene: TRBJ1-2
CDR3aa: CASSYSLDRGAAYGYTF
CDR3nt: TGTGCCAGCAGTTACTCCCTCGACAGGGGAGCGGCCTATGGCTACACCTTC

abundance: .
d_gene: TRBD1
v_gene: TRBV6-5
j_gene: TRBJ2-5
CDR3aa: CASSYLRTGQETQYF
CDR3nt: TGTGCCAGCAGTTACTTAAGGACAGGTCAAGAGACCCAGTACTTC

abundance: .
d_gene: TRBD1
v_gene: TRBV5-6
j_gene: TRBJ1-1
CDR3aa: CASSRIRGQGAFF
CDR3nt: TGTGCCAGCAGCCGAATCAGGGGGCAAGGAGCTTTCTTT

abundance: .
d_gene: TRBD1
v_gene: TRBV7-2
j_gene: TRBJ1-2
CDR3aa: CASSWDRGSYGYTF
CDR3nt: TGTGCCAGCAGCTGGGACAGGGGGAGCTATGGCTACACCTTC

abundance: .
d_gene: TRBD1
v_gene: TRBV7-2
j_gene: TRBJ1-2
CDR3aa: CASSPVTGAGGYTF
CDR3nt: TGTGCCAGCAGCCCGGTGACAGGGGCGGGGGGCTACACCTTC

abundance: .
d_gene: TRBD1
v_gene: TRBV18
j_gene: TRBJ2-3
CDR3aa: CASSRQPGQGATDTQYF
CDR3nt: TGTGCCAGCTCACGTCAGCCGGGACAGGGAGCCACAGATACGCAGTATTTT